Listed here are 9 T cell receptor beta chains from one sample, sequenced in a study of beta chain features in type 1 diabetes. As every portion of the isolated RNA was reverse transcribed, the sequencing read expressed TCRB transcripts. Libraries were prepared by immunoSEQ multiplex PCR; TCRdb keeps only in-frame clonotypes and omits some of them. The table lists fewer than 350,000 clones, roughly 21% of them singletons. Sequenced sample: naive CD4+ T cells from blood. The receptors come from a woman aged 18-29 years in good health.

The chain carries TRBV6-5 and TRBJ1-2; D is possibly TRBD1 (6 bases). Germline CDR1 reads MNHEY; CDR2 reads SVGAGI. The CDR3 runs 12 residues. Trimming took off 10 bases at V and 6 bases at J, with 15 bases between the two ends. CDR3 sequence: CATRLGHHGYTF. In DNA form, the CDR3 reads TGTGCCACCAGGCTGGGACACCATGGCTACACCTTC.

The chain employs TRBV7-9 and TRBJ2-3, with TRBD2 as a possible D gene (5 bases). The CDR3 runs to 15 residues. Trimming removed 2 bases from V and 7 bases from J, with 16 bases in between. Germline-derived CDR1 and CDR2 are SEHNR and FQNEAQ (reference sequence). The CDR3 nucleotides are TGTGCCAGCAGCTTAATCGCGGGCCTCCGGAATACGCAGTATTTT. Translating gives CASSLIAGLRNTQYF.

The chain links TRBV5-1 to TRBJ2-1; possible D gene TRBD2, 5 bases. The V gene's germline CDR1 is SGHRS and CDR2 YFSETQ. The CDR3 is 15 residues long. V was trimmed by 8 bases and J by 7 bases, leaving 22 bases between them. CDR3 residues: CASGGGATGGNEQFF. The CDR3 DNA reads as TGCGCCAGTGGCGGAGGAGCGACGGGTGGGAATGAGCAGTTCTTC.

The chain carries TRBV4-1 and TRBJ2-1; perhaps TRBD2 as D (6 bases). Germline CDR1 and CDR2: MGHRA and YSYEKL. Trimming cost V 0 bases and J 4 bases, with 13 bases left between them. The length of the CDR3 is 16 residues. CDR3 DNA sequence: TGCGCCAGCAGCCAAGATTCGGGGGTTTGGTACAATGAGCAGTTCTTC. Its translation is CASSQDSGVWYNEQFF.

This clone turned up a few times. The rearrangement links TRBV30 to TRBJ1-5; no firm D call. CDR1 GTSNPN and CDR2 SVGIG come from the germline V gene (reference sequence). The CDR3 has 13 residues. V lost 2 bases, J lost 3 bases, and 8 bases lay in between. CDR3 amino acids: CAWSPDYNQPQHF. In DNA, the CDR3 is TGTGCCTGGAGTCCCGACTACAATCAGCCCCAGCATTTT.

The chain employs TRBV5-6 and TRBJ1-1; maybe TRBD1 (5 bases). This CDR3 spans 14 amino acids. Germline V gene sequence: CDR1 SGHDT, CDR2 YYEEEE. V lost 0 bases, J lost 4 bases, and 10 bases lay in between. CDR3 DNA sequence: TGTGCCAGCAGCTTGGAGACGGGGGGCACTGAAGCTTTCTTT. This codes for CASSLETGGTEAFF. Complete variable domain (other parts from reference TRBV5-6 and TRBJ1-1): DAGVTQSPTHLIKTRGQQVTLRCSPKSGHDTVSWYQQALGQGPQFIFQYYEEEERQRGNFPDRFSGHQFPNYSSELNVNALLLGDSALYLCASSLETGGTEAFFGQGTRLTVV.

This rearrangement joins TRBV11-1 to TRBJ2-5; 8 bases match TRBD1. J gave up 5 bases and V 3 bases, and 5 bases lay outside the gene matches. Germline CDR1 and CDR2: SGHAT and FQDESV (reference sequence). CDR3 size: 14 residues. This CDR3 reads CASSFVRGQETQYF. CDR3 coding DNA: TGTGCCAGCAGCTTCGTCAGGGGGCAGGAGACCCAGTACTTC.

The J gene is TRBJ2-5, the V gene TRBV29-1; D not certain. Trimming stripped 4 bases from V and 4 bases from J, with 13 bases between. The CDR3 sequence is 13 residues long. Germline values: CDR1 SQVTM, CDR2 ANQGSEA. The CDR3 loop reads CSVVLQARETQYF. The CDR3 nucleotides read TGCAGCGTTGTTTTGCAGGCACGAGAGACCCAGTACTTC.

This chain links TRBV30 with TRBJ2-1, with 11 bases lining up with TRBD2. From germline, CDR1 is GTSNPN and CDR2 SVGIG (reference sequence). The CDR3 length is 15 residues. V dropped 5 bases and J dropped 4; count of bases not matched to a gene: 7. Written as DNA, the CDR3 is TGTGCCTGGGGGCCTAGACTAGCGGGGTACAATGAGCAGTTCTTC. This sequence encodes CAWGPRLAGYNEQFF.